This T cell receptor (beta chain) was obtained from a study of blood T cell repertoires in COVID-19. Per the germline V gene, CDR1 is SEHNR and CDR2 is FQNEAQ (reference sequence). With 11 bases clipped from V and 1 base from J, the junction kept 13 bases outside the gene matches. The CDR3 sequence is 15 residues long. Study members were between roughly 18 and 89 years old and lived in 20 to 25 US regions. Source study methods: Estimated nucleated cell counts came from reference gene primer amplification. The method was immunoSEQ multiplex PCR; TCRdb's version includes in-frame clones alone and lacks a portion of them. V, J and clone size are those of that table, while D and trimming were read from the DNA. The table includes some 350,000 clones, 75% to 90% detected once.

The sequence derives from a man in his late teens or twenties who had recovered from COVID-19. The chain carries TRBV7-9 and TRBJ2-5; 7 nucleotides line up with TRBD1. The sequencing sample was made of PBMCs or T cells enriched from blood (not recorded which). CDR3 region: CAEDGDRDVQETQYF. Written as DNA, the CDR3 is TGTGCCGAGGACGGGGACAGAGACGTCCAAGAGACCCAGTACTTC. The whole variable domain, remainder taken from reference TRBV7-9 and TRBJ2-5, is DTGVSQNPRHKITKRGQNVTFRCDPISEHNRLYWYRQTLGQGPEFLTYFQNEAQLEKSRLLSDRFSAERPKGSFSTLEIQRTEQGDSAMYLCAEDGDRDVQETQYFGPGTRLLVL.